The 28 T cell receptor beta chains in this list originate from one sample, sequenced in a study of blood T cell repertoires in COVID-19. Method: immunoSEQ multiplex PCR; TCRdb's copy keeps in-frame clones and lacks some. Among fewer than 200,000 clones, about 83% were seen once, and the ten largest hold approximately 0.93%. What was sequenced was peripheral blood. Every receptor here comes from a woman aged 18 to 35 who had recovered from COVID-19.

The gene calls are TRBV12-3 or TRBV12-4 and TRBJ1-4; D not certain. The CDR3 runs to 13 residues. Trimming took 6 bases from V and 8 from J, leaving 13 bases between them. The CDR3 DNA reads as TGTGCCAGCAGCTCGGAGGTCAGGGAAAAACTGTTTTTT. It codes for CASSSEVREKLFF.

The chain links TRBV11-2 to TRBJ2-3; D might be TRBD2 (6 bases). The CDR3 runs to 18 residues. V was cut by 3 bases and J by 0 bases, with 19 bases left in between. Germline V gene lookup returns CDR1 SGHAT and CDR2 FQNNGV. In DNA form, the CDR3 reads TGTGCCAGCAGCTTCGCCCCCCCGGGAGACCTAAGCACAGATACGCAGTATTTT. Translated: CASSFAPPGDLSTDTQYF.

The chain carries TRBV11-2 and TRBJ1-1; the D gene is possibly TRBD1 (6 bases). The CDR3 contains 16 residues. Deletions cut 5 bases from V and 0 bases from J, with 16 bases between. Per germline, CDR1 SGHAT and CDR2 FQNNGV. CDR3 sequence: CASSPRTESMNTEAFF. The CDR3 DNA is TGTGCCAGCAGCCCACGGACAGAGTCCATGAACACTGAAGCTTTCTTT.

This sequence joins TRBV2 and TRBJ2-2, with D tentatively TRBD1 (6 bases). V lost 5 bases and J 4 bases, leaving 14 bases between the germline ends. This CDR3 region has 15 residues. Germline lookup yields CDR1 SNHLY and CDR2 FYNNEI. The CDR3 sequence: CASSYTDRRTGELFF. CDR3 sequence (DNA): TGTGCCAGCAGTTACACGGACAGACGCACCGGGGAGCTGTTTTTT.

CDR3 sequence: CASRWQVVEKLFF. CDR3 DNA: TGCGCCAGCAGGTGGCAGGTGGTGGAAAAACTGTTTTTT. The rearrangement uses TRBV10-1 and TRBJ1-4; D is uncertain. Germline V lookup: CDR1 WNHNN, CDR2 SYGVQD (reference sequence). This CDR3 region has 13 residues. Deletions cut 6 bases from V and 8 bases from J, with 13 bases between.

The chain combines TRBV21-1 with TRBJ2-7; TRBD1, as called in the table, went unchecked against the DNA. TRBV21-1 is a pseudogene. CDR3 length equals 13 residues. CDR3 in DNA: TGTGCCAGCACGGGACAGGGGTGTTGCGAGCAGTACGTC. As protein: CASTGQGCCEQYV.

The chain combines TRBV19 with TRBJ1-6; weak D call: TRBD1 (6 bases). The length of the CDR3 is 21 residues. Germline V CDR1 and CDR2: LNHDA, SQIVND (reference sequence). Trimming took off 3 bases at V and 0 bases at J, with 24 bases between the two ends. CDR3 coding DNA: TGTGCCAGTAGTATGGGGCCCCCTCCCTGGCAGGGGAGCTCCTATAATTCACCCCTCCACTTT. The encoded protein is CASSMGPPPWQGSSYNSPLHF.

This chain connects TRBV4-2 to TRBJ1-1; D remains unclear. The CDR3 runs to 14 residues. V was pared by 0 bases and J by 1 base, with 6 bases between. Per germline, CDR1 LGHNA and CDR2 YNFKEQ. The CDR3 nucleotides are TGTGCCAGCAGCCAAGAGTGGCAGAACACTGAAGCTTTCTTT. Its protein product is CASSQEWQNTEAFF.

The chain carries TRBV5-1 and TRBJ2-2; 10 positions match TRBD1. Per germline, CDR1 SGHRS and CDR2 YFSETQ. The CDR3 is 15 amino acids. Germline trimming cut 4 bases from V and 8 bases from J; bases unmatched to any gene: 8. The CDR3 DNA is TGCGCCAGCAGCGATCCGGGACAGGGGTCAGGGGAGCTGTTTTTT. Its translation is CASSDPGQGSGELFF.

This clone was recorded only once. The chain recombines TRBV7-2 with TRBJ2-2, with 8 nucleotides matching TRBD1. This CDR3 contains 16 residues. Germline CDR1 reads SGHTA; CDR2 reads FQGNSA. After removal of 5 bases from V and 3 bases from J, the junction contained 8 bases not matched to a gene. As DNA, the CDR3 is TGTGCCAGCAGCCCCGACAGGGGAGGAGACACCGGGGAGCTGTTTTTT. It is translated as CASSPDRGGDTGELFF.

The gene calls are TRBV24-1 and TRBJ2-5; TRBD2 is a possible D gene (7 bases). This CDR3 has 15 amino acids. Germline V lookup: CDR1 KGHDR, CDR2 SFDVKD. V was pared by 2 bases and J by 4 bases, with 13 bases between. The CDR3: CATSDWGGARETQYF. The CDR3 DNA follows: TGTGCCACCAGTGATTGGGGGGGCGCACGAGAGACCCAGTACTTC.

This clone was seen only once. In DNA, the CDR3 is TGTGCCAGCAGCCCTAGAGTTACTGGGACAGGGATTAACTATGGCTACACCTTC. This translates into CASSPRVTGTGINYGYTF. The rearrangement joins TRBV7-2 to TRBJ1-2, with 9 bases lining up with TRBD1. With 5 bases clipped from V and 1 base from J, the junction kept 14 bases outside the gene matches. The germline V gene encodes CDR1 SGHTA and CDR2 FQGNSA. The CDR3 is made up of 18 amino acids.

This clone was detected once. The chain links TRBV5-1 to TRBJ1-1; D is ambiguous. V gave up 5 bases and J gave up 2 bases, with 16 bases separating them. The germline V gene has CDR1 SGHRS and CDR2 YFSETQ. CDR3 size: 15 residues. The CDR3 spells CASSSMEGINTEAFF. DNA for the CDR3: TGCGCCAGCAGTTCGATGGAGGGAATTAACACTGAAGCTTTCTTT. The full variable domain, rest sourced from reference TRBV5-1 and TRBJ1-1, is KAGVTQTPRYLIKTRGQQVTLSCSPISGHRSVSWYQQTPGQGLQFLFEYFSETQRNKGNFPGRFSGRQFSNSRSEMNVSTLELGDSALYLCASSSMEGINTEAFFGQGTRLTVV.

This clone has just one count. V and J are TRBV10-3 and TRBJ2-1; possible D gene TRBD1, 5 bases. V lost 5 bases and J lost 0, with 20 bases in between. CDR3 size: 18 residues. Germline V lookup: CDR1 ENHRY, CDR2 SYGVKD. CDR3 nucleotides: TGTGCCATCAGTCTAAGCGACAGCAGACGTTTCTCCTACAATGAGCAGTTCTTC. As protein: CAISLSDSRRFSYNEQFF.

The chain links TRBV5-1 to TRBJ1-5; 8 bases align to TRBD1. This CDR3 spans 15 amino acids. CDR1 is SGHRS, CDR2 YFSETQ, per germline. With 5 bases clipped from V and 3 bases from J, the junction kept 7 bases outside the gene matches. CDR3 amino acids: CASSLETGDNQPQHF. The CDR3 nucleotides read TGCGCCAGCAGTTTAGAGACAGGGGACAATCAGCCCCAGCATTTT.

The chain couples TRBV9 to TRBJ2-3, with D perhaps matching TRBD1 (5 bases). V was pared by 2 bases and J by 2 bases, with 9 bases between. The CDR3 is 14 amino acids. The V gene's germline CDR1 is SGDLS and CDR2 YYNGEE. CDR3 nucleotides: TGTGCCAGCAGCGTCGTAGGGGTCACAGATACGCAGTATTTT. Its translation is CASSVVGVTDTQYF.

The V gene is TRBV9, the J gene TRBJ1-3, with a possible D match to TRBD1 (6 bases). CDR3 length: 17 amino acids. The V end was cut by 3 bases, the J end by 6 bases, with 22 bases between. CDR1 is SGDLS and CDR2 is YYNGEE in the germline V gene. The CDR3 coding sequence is TGTGCCAGCAGCGGGGGGCCGAATTCACAGTCGCCAAACACCATATATTTT. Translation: CASSGGPNSQSPNTIYF.

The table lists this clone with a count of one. The CDR3 is CASSLGTSGSYTQYF. The CDR3 DNA reads TGTGCCAGCAGCTTAGGGACTAGCGGGAGTTATACGCAGTATTTT. The rearrangement links TRBV11-1 to TRBJ2-3; 13 positions agree with TRBD2. CDR1 is SGHAT, CDR2 FQDESV, per germline (reference sequence). The CDR3 contains 15 residues. V was clipped by 1 base and J by 7 bases; unmatched bases: 2.

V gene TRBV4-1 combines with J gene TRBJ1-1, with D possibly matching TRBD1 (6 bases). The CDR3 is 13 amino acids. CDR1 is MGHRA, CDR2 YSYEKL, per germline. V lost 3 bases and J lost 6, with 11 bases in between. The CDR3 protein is CASSHSAGAEAFF. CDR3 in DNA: TGCGCCAGCAGCCATTCCGCAGGGGCTGAAGCTTTCTTT.

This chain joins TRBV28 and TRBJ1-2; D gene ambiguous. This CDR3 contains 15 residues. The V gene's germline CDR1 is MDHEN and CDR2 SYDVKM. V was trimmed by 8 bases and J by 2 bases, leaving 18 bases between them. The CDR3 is CASLRRSGVNYGYTF. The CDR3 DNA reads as TGTGCCAGCCTGCGTCGGTCCGGGGTGAACTATGGCTACACCTTC.

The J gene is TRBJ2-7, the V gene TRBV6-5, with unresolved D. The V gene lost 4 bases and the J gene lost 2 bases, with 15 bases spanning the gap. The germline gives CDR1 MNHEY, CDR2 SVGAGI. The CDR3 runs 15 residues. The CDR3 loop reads CASSSPRIAPYEQYF. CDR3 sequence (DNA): TGTGCCAGCAGTTCCCCCCGAATAGCCCCCTACGAGCAGTACTTC.

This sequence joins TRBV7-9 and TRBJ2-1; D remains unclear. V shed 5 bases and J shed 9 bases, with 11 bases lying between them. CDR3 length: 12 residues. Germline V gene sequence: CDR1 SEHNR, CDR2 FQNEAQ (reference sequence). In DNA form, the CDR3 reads TGTGCCAGCAGCCTGTATGACATTGAGCAGTTCTTC. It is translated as CASSLYDIEQFF.

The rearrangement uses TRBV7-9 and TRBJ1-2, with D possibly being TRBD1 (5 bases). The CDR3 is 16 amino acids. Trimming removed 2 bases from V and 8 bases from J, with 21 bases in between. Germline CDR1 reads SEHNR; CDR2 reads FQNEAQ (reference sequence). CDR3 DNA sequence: TGTGCCAGCAGCTTAAGGTTGGAGGGGCTTGCGGAAGGCTACACCTTC. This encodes CASSLRLEGLAEGYTF.

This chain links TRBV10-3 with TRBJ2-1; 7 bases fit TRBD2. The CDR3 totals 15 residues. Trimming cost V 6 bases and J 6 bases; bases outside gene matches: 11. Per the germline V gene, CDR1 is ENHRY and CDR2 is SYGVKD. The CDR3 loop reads CAIRGSSGYSNEQFF. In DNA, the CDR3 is TGTGCCATCAGGGGGTCTAGCGGATATTCCAATGAGCAGTTCTTC.

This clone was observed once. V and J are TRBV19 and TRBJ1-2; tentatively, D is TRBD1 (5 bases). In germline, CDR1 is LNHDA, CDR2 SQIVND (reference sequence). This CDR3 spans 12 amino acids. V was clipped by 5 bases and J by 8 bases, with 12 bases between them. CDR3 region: CASSYGGGGYTF. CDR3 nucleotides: TGTGCCAGTAGTTACGGGGGAGGAGGCTACACCTTC.

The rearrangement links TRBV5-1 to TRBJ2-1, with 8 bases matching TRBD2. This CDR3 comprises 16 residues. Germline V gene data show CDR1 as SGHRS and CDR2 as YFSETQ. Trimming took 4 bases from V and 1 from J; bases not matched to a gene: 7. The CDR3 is CASSPGGASSYNEQFF. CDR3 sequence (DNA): TGCGCCAGCAGCCCGGGGGGGGCCAGTTCCTACAATGAGCAGTTCTTC.

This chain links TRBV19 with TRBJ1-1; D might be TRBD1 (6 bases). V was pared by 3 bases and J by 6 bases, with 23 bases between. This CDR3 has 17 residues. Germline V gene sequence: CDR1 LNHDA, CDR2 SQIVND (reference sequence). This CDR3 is CASSIPTTGPRSAEAFF. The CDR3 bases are TGTGCCAGTAGTATTCCCACAACAGGGCCAAGGAGCGCTGAAGCTTTCTTT.

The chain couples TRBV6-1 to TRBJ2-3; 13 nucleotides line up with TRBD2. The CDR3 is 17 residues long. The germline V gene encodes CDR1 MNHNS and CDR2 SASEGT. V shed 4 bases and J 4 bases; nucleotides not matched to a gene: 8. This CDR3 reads CASSVQRLAGGADTQYF. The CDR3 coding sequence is TGTGCCAGCAGTGTTCAAAGACTAGCGGGAGGCGCAGATACGCAGTATTTT.